Reported below is one T cell receptor beta chain. Antigen specificity is unknown. The data were obtained in a study of identical twins. A universal primer site was added by template switching, and unique molecular identifiers were carried by the cDNA. In TCRdb, the 5' RACE reads were re-called with MiXCR into one record per CDR3 protein. Of hundreds of thousands of distinct CDR3 sequences in the sample, roughly 6.2% were seen once. With 5 bases removed from V and 2 bases from J, the gap between germline ends came to 10 bases. The germline V gene encodes CDR1 SGHTA and CDR2 FQGNSA. The CDR3 has 13 amino acids. The study, taken as a whole, reports: Carriage of fewer insertions was seen in abundant cord blood beta clonotypes, whereas memory repertoires showed none. Cross-sectional statistical analysis was relied on for the conclusions, without the same donors being followed.

V gene TRBV7-2 combines with J gene TRBJ2-7; D remains ambiguous. The sequenced sample was naive T cells sorted from blood. The sequence derives from a young man in good health. CDR3 amino acids: CASSEAATYEQYF. The CDR3 coding sequence is TGTGCCAGCAGCGAGGCAGCCACCTACGAGCAGTACTTC.